A single sample is the source of the 14 T cell receptor beta chains below, sequenced in a study of CD8+CD57+ T cells in acquired aplastic anemia. The authors sequenced patients whose flow cytometry had shown CD8+CD57+ cell expansion. Profiles of TCR beta VDJ and CDR3 were generated from a genomic DNA template. TCRdb passed the reads through MiXCR, listing each CDR3 protein once. The table lists over 250,000 distinct CDR3 sequences, about 50% of them singletons. The source material was sorted CD4+, CD8+, or CD8+CD57+ T cells (not recorded which) from PBMCs. The receptors here all came from a human donor with aplastic anemia.

The CDR3 is CASKDRGTDTQYF. Here the CDR3 DNA reads TGTGCCAGTAAGGATCGGGGCACAGATACGCAGTATTTT. This chain connects TRBV19 to TRBJ2-3; no firm D call. There are 13 residues in the CDR3. The germline gives CDR1 LNHDA, CDR2 SQIVND (reference sequence). V lost 7 bases, J lost 1 base, and 9 bases lay in between.

Turning to this clonotype: It is likely a read error, because the conserved phenylalanine at the end of the CDR3 is missing. The CDR3 DNA reads TGTGCCAGCAGTCCGCAGACAGGGGCCCATAGCTACACCTCC. As protein: CASSPQTGAHSYTS. The chain is built from TRBV12-3 or TRBV12-4 and TRBJ1-2; TRBD1 matches 8 bases. This CDR3 contains 14 residues. Trimming removed 5 bases from V and 9 bases from J; junction bases left unmatched: 11.

V usage is TRBV9 and J usage is TRBJ2-7, with unresolved D. CDR3 length: 13 residues. V was clipped by 0 bases and J by 6 bases, with 10 bases between them. Germline lookup yields CDR1 SGDLS and CDR2 YYNGEE. The DNA of the CDR3 is TGTGCCAGCAGCGTAGACGGTTCACGCGAGCAGTACTTC. This codes for CASSVDGSREQYF.

This clonotype was picked up many times. The gene calls are TRBV7-6 and TRBJ2-1; 8 positions match TRBD2. With V trimmed by 2 bases and J by 10 bases, 13 bases remained unmatched. CDR1 and CDR2 (germline): SGHVS, FNYEAQ. This CDR3 spans 16 amino acids. CDR3 nucleotides: TGTGCCAGCAGCTTAACTTCGCCGGGAGGGCCGAGGGAGCAGTTCTTC. Encoded protein: CASSLTSPGGPREQFF.

This clonotype appeared many times. The V call is TRBV13, the J call TRBJ1-6, with D perhaps matching TRBD1 (5 bases). This CDR3 is 16 amino acids long. Germline V gene lookup returns CDR1 PRHDT and CDR2 FYEKMQ (reference sequence). V lost 2 bases and J 9 bases, leaving 17 bases between the germline ends. CDR3 loop: CASSLQGASRSSPLHF. The DNA for the CDR3 is TGTGCCAGCAGCTTACAGGGAGCTTCTCGGAGTTCACCCCTCCACTTT.

As concerns this clonotype: With a much larger clone just one base away, this may be a read error. This rearrangement joins TRBV2 to TRBJ1-3, with unresolved D. Trimming stripped 5 bases from V and 9 bases from J, with 20 bases between. Germline V lookup: CDR1 SNHLY, CDR2 FYNNEI. The length of the CDR3 is 15 residues. The CDR3 coding sequence is TGTGCCAGCAGTCAAGAAAGACGAACAGCGGGCACCATATATTTT. Encoded protein: CASSQERRTAGTIYF. Full variable domain (outside the CDR3, taken from reference TRBV2 and TRBJ1-3): EPEVTQTPSHQVTQMGQEVILRCVPISNHLYFYWYRQILGQKVEFLVSFYNNEISEKSEIFDDQFSVERPDGSNFTLKIRSTKLEDSAMYFCASSQERRTAGTIYFGEGSWLTVV.

This clonotype was seen only a few times. The chain couples TRBV6-5 to TRBJ1-1; D is unclear. The CDR3 runs to 14 residues. The V end was cut by 2 bases, the J end by 2 bases, with 9 bases between. Germline V gene lookup returns CDR1 MNHEY and CDR2 SVGAGI. The CDR3 region is CASSYISGNTEAFF. The CDR3 DNA follows: TGTGCCAGCAGTTACATCTCTGGAAACACTGAAGCTTTCTTT.

The chain employs TRBV19 and TRBJ1-1, with D perhaps TRBD1 (6 bases). V was shortened by 7 bases and J by 0 bases, with 15 bases between the two germline ends. Germline V lookup: CDR1 LNHDA, CDR2 SQIVND (reference sequence). CDR3 length: 15 amino acids. The CDR3 DNA follows: TGTGCCAGTACCGACAGGTCCGTCCTGAACACTGAAGCTTTCTTT. It translates to CASTDRSVLNTEAFF.

The chain uses TRBV2 and TRBJ2-6; 7 nucleotides agree with TRBD2. V lost 7 bases to trimming and J lost 0 bases; unmatched junction nucleotides: 9. CDR1 is SNHLY, CDR2 FYNNEI, per germline. The CDR3 consists of 17 residues. DNA for the CDR3: TGTGCCAGCAACCCATTGACTAGCTCCTCTGGGGCCAACGTCCTGACTTTC. As protein: CASNPLTSSSGANVLTF.

J is TRBJ2-7 and V is TRBV19; TRBD1 or TRBD2 may be the D gene (5 bases each). V lost 6 bases to trimming and J lost 1 base, with 16 bases between them. Germline V lookup: CDR1 LNHDA, CDR2 SQIVND (reference sequence). This CDR3 is 15 amino acids long. As DNA, the CDR3 is TGTGCCAGTAGCAGTGGGACCCAGAGATCCTACGAGCAGTACTTC. Protein: CASSSGTQRSYEQYF.

The V gene is TRBV24-1, the J gene TRBJ2-7, with TRBD2 identical over 8 bases. CDR1 and CDR2 (germline): KGHDR, SFDVKD. V dropped 11 bases and J dropped 7; count of bases not matched to a gene: 9. CDR3 length equals 12 residues. The CDR3 nucleotides read TGTGCCAGGAGGTCGGGGGGGGGGGAGCAGTACTTC. This sequence encodes CARRSGGGEQYF.

The V gene is TRBV2, the J gene TRBJ1-2, with no clear D. Germline CDR1 and CDR2: SNHLY and FYNNEI. The CDR3 length is 14 residues. V gave up 5 bases and J gave up 11 bases, with 21 bases separating them. CDR3 DNA: TGTGCCAGCAGTTGGGCTTCGGCAGGAGGTGGATACACCTTC. This translates into CASSWASAGGGYTF.

The rearrangement joins TRBV25-1 to TRBJ2-6; 9 bases line up with TRBD1. CDR3 size: 19 residues. CDR1 is MGHDK, CDR2 SYGVNS, per germline. The ends lost 4 bases at V and 4 bases at J; junction bases unmatched: 14. The CDR3 sequence is CASSGWTGALTSGANVLTF. In DNA form, the CDR3 reads TGTGCCAGCAGTGGATGGACAGGGGCCCTAACCTCCGGGGCCAACGTCCTGACTTTC.

This rearrangement joins TRBV14 to TRBJ2-1; 9 nucleotides line up with TRBD2. The V and J ends lost 2 bases and 9 bases, in that order; junction bases with no gene match: 8. The V gene's germline CDR1 is SGHDN and CDR2 FVKESK. The CDR3 consists of 15 residues. Written as DNA, the CDR3 is TGTGCCAGCAGCCAAAGGCTAGCGGGACATGGTGAGCAGTTCTTC. Translation gives CASSQRLAGHGEQFF.